These 21 T cell receptor beta chains were all obtained from the same sample, sequenced in a study of beta chain features in type 1 diabetes. General study findings and limits: A moderate, significant TCRB CDR3 shortening appeared in type 1 diabetes across four CD4+ subsets.

The authors reverse transcribed all of the isolated RNA, so sequencing captured expressed TCRB transcripts. The data were produced by immunoSEQ multiplex PCR, yet TCRdb's version contains in-frame clones alone and is incomplete. The sample shows about 650,000 clones, 12% of them seen only once. Antigen specificity for these receptors is unknown. Material for sequencing was naive CD4+ T cells from blood. Every receptor here comes from a man aged 30 to 45 with type 1 diabetes.

This clone has only a few counts. The V and J genes are TRBV5-4 and TRBJ1-4; the D gene is possibly TRBD1 (6 bases). This CDR3 region has 12 residues. Germline-derived CDR1 and CDR2 are SGHNT and YYREEE (reference sequence). The germline V and J ends were trimmed by 2 bases and 11 bases, with 10 bases remaining between them. The CDR3 loop is CASSFIGGKLFF. The DNA for the CDR3 is TGTGCCAGCAGCTTTATAGGGGGGAAACTGTTTTTT. Looking up the rest from reference TRBV5-4 and TRBJ1-4 gives the full variable domain: ETGVTQSPTHLIKTRGQQVTLRCSSQSGHNTVSWYQQALGQGPQFIFQYYREEENGRGNFPPRFSGLQFPNYSSELNVNALELDDSALYLCASSFIGGKLFFGSGTQLSVL.

This clone turned up a few times. The J gene is TRBJ1-5, the V gene TRBV2; 7 bases line up with TRBD1. Germline values: CDR1 SNHLY, CDR2 FYNNEI. This CDR3 region has 15 residues. J gave up 0 bases and V 5 bases, and 4 bases lay outside the gene matches. The CDR3 region is CASSPDRASNQPQHF. In DNA, the CDR3 is TGTGCCAGCAGTCCTGACAGGGCTAGCAATCAGCCCCAGCATTTT.

This clone was observed a handful of times. V usage is TRBV9 and J usage is TRBJ2-2; no clear D. Deletions cut 5 bases from V and 6 bases from J, with 26 bases between. Germline V lookup: CDR1 SGDLS, CDR2 YYNGEE. The CDR3 spans 18 residues. The CDR3 is CASREYELTRVDAGELFF. DNA for the CDR3: TGTGCCAGCAGAGAATACGAATTGACGAGAGTGGACGCCGGGGAGCTGTTTTTT.

The rearrangement uses TRBV29-1 and TRBJ2-5; 9 positions match TRBD1. Germline CDR1 and CDR2: SQVTM and ANQGSEA. There are 14 residues in the CDR3. Trimming cost V 6 bases and J 0 bases; bases outside gene matches: 5. The CDR3 nucleotides read TGCAGCGTCGGCGGGACAGGGTACCAAGAGACCCAGTACTTC. This gives the protein CSVGGTGYQETQYF.

This clone came up a few times. The chain recombines TRBV5-1 with TRBJ2-1; D is tentatively TRBD1 or TRBD2 (5 bases each). CDR3 size: 15 residues. CDR1 and CDR2 from the germline V gene are SGHRS and YFSETQ. The germline V and J ends were trimmed by 0 bases and 4 bases, with 11 bases remaining between them. The CDR3 reads CASSLGGTDYNEQFF. The CDR3 DNA reads as TGCGCCAGCAGCTTGGGTGGGACGGATTACAATGAGCAGTTCTTC. The whole variable domain, filled in from reference TRBV5-1 and TRBJ2-1, reads KAGVTQTPRYLIKTRGQQVTLSCSPISGHRSVSWYQQTPGQGLQFLFEYFSETQRNKGNFPGRFSGRQFSNSRSEMNVSTLELGDSALYLCASSLGGTDYNEQFFGPGTRLTVL.

This clone was recorded a few times. This sequence joins TRBV9 and TRBJ1-6, with unresolved D. This CDR3 contains 14 residues. The germline V gene has CDR1 SGDLS and CDR2 YYNGEE. V was cut by 2 bases and J by 7 bases, with 10 bases left in between. The CDR3 DNA follows: TGTGCCAGCAGCGTGTCTTCCACGAATTCACCCCTCCACTTT. It encodes CASSVSSTNSPLHF.

This clone was seen only a few times. The chain carries TRBV7-3 and TRBJ2-2; 10 bases line up with TRBD1. Per germline, CDR1 SGHTA and CDR2 FQGTGA. V gave up 5 bases and J gave up 4 bases; unmatched junction bases: 4. CDR3 length: 15 residues. In DNA form, the CDR3 reads TGTGCCAGCAGCAGGGGACAGGGGAGCACCGGGGAGCTGTTTTTT. The encoded protein is CASSRGQGSTGELFF.

This clone was recorded a few times. V gene TRBV2 combines with J gene TRBJ1-6, with D unresolved. This CDR3 is built from 14 residues. V gave up 4 bases and J gave up 7 bases, with 11 bases separating them. Looked up from germline, CDR1 is SNHLY and CDR2 is FYNNEI. The DNA of the CDR3 is TGTGCCAGCAGTGCTGAGACACAAAATTCACCCCTCCACTTT. Translated, it gives CASSAETQNSPLHF.

This clone was detected a few times. The CDR3 DNA reads TGTGCCAGTAGTAGAATCGGCAATCAGCCCCAGCATTTT. Translating gives CASSRIGNQPQHF. The gene calls are TRBV19 and TRBJ1-5; D unresolved. Trimming took off 4 bases at V and 2 bases at J, with 6 bases between the two ends. CDR3 length: 13 amino acids. In germline, CDR1 is LNHDA, CDR2 SQIVND (reference sequence). The entire variable domain, with the rest obtained from reference TRBV19 and TRBJ1-5, is as follows: DGGITQSPKYLFRKEGQNVTLSCEQNLNHDAMYWYRQDPGQGLRLIYYSQIVNDFQKGDIAEGYSVSREKKESFPLTVTSAQKNPTAFYLCASSRIGNQPQHFGDGTRLSIL.

This clone was counted a few times. This chain joins TRBV29-1 and TRBJ1-3; D is uncertain. Trimming pared 8 bases from V and 4 bases from J, leaving 15 bases between. Germline V gene lookup returns CDR1 SQVTM and CDR2 ANQGSEA. The CDR3 extends over 13 amino acids. CDR3 protein: CSTMDVWGNTIYF. The CDR3 DNA is TGCAGCACCATGGACGTCTGGGGAAACACCATATATTTT.

The chain is built from TRBV6-5 and TRBJ2-1, with D unclear. Trimming removed 4 bases at V and 4 bases at J, with 8 bases between. In germline, CDR1 is MNHEY, CDR2 SVGAGI. CDR3 length equals 13 residues. CDR3 nucleotides: TGTGCCAGCAGTTGGATGCGGTACAATGAGCAGTTCTTC. Amino acids: CASSWMRYNEQFF.

Here the CDR3 reads CASSLVGKAGPGYTF. The CDR3 region has the DNA TGTGCCAGCAGCTTAGTCGGGAAGGCGGGCCCGGGCTACACCTTC. This chain links TRBV7-2 with TRBJ1-2; no clear D gene. Germline V gives CDR1 SGHTA, CDR2 FQGNSA. The germline V and J ends were trimmed by 1 base and 8 bases, with 17 bases remaining between them. The length of the CDR3 is 15 residues.

The V gene is TRBV6-4, the J gene TRBJ1-2; 8 positions agree with TRBD1. V trimming: 3 bases; J trimming: 3 bases; junction bases outside the gene matches: 0. Germline lookup yields CDR1 MRHNA and CDR2 SNTAGT. The CDR3 is 13 amino acids. The CDR3, as DNA: TGTGCCAGCAGTGAGACAGGGGACTATGGCTACACCTTC. It is translated as CASSETGDYGYTF.

This clone occurred a few times. V usage is TRBV19 and J usage is TRBJ2-1; TRBD1 is a possible D gene (9 bases). Germline V lookup: CDR1 LNHDA, CDR2 SQIVND (reference sequence). The CDR3 is 14 amino acids. Trimming removed 10 bases at V and 9 bases at J, with 22 bases between. The CDR3 sequence is CATSGGTGNGEQFF. CDR3 sequence (DNA): TGTGCCACCTCGGGAGGGACAGGGAACGGTGAGCAGTTCTTC.

This clone occurred a few times. The chain uses TRBV5-1 and TRBJ2-7; D may be TRBD1 (5 bases). Trimming removed 2 bases at V and 0 bases at J, with 9 bases between. This CDR3 has 14 amino acids. Germline V gene lookup returns CDR1 SGHRS and CDR2 YFSETQ. The CDR3 bases are TGCGCCAGCAGCTTATCGACAGCCTCCTACGAGCAGTACTTC. Translation gives CASSLSTASYEQYF.

The chain joins TRBV2 to TRBJ2-5; D is unclear. Trimming left V 5 bases short and J 5 bases short, with 15 bases between. The V gene's germline CDR1 is SNHLY and CDR2 FYNNEI. The CDR3 runs to 14 residues. CDR3 DNA: TGTGCCAGCAGTTCCTGGACCGTTCTCGAGACCCAGTACTTC. Its translation: CASSSWTVLETQYF.

This clone was counted between two and nine times. This chain uses TRBV9 with TRBJ2-2; D may be TRBD1 or TRBD2 (5 bases each). The CDR3 runs to 15 residues. Trimming cost V 2 bases and J 5 bases, with 13 bases left between them. Germline V gives CDR1 SGDLS, CDR2 YYNGEE. Written as DNA, the CDR3 is TGTGCCAGCAGCGTTCGTGGGACGGATACCGGGGAGCTGTTTTTT. Encoded protein: CASSVRGTDTGELFF.

This clone was picked up a small number of times. CDR3: CASSLSGGANTEAFF. Here the CDR3 DNA reads TGCGCCAGCAGCTTGTCTGGGGGAGCGAACACTGAAGCTTTCTTT. The chain carries TRBV5-1 and TRBJ1-1; tentative D call: TRBD1 (5 bases). Germline-derived CDR1 and CDR2 are SGHRS and YFSETQ. The CDR3 loop spans 15 amino acids. The V and J ends lost 1 base and 1 base respectively, with 11 bases between them.

The J gene is TRBJ2-3, the V gene TRBV7-2; no definite D call. The CDR3 length is 14 residues. The germline gives CDR1 SGHTA, CDR2 FQGNSA. V was shortened by 1 base and J by 2 bases, with 7 bases between the two germline ends. CDR3 sequence reads: CASSLDYVTDTQYF. CDR3 in DNA: TGTGCCAGCAGCTTAGACTATGTCACAGATACGCAGTATTTT.

A few counts support this clone. Other DNA sequences within the sample encode an identical CDR3. J is TRBJ2-6 and V is TRBV7-2, with D hard to call. The V end lost 1 base, the J end lost 0 bases, and 4 bases lay between the germline ends. The CDR3 spans 15 residues. Germline values: CDR1 SGHTA, CDR2 FQGNSA. The CDR3 region is CASSLEPSGANVLTF. The DNA of the CDR3 is TGTGCCAGCAGCTTAGAGCCCTCTGGGGCCAACGTCCTGACTTTC. Full variable domain (rest looked up from reference TRBV7-2 and TRBJ2-6): GAGVSQSPSNKVTEKGKDVELRCDPISGHTALYWYRQSLGQGLEFLIYFQGNSAPDKSGLPSDRFSAERTGGSVSTLTIQRTQQEDSAVYLCASSLEPSGANVLTFGAGSRLTVL.

The chain employs TRBV7-3 and TRBJ2-2; D remains ambiguous. Germline V gives CDR1 SGHTA, CDR2 FQGTGA. Trimming pared 5 bases from V and 6 bases from J, leaving 13 bases between. This CDR3 is 14 amino acids long. CDR3 residues: CASSPSHVAGELFF. The CDR3 DNA reads TGTGCCAGCAGCCCGAGCCACGTAGCCGGGGAGCTGTTTTTT.